Presented here are 25 T cell receptor beta chains from one specimen sequenced in a study of identical twins. Via MiXCR, TCRdb re-called the 5' RACE reads, giving one row per CDR3 protein. Among hundreds of thousands of distinct CDR3 sequences listed, around 6% were seen once. Material for sequencing was naive T cells sorted from blood. Receptors were obtained from a man in his late teens or twenties in good health.

This clonotype was seen ten or more times. This sequence joins TRBV11-1 and TRBJ2-3, with 7 bases identical to TRBD2. V lost 4 bases, J lost 1 base, and 8 bases stayed unmatched. Germline CDR1 is SGHAT and CDR2 is FQDESV (reference sequence). This CDR3 region has 16 residues. Here the CDR3 DNA reads TGTGCCAGCAGCTCCTTCGGGGGGAGGGGCACAGATACGCAGTATTTT. Translation: CASSSFGGRGTDTQYF. The variable domain in full, with the rest retrieved from reference TRBV11-1 and TRBJ2-3, is EAEVAQSPRYKITEKSQAVAFWCDPISGHATLYWYRQILGQGPELLVQFQDESVVDDSQLPKDRFSAERLKGVDSTLKIQPAELGDSAMYLCASSSFGGRGTDTQYFGPGTRLTVL.

This clonotype was counted only a few times. The V gene is TRBV19, the J gene TRBJ2-3; 8 positions agree with TRBD2. The CDR3 extends over 15 amino acids. CDR1 and CDR2 (germline): LNHDA, SQIVND (reference sequence). The ends lost 7 bases at V and 6 bases at J; junction bases unmatched: 12. DNA for the CDR3: TGTGCCAGTAAAGAACGGACTAGCTTGTCGGATACGCAGTATTTT. It yields the protein CASKERTSLSDTQYF.

This clonotype was seen repeatedly, ten times or more. This chain joins TRBV6-1 and TRBJ2-2; possibly TRBD2 for D (6 bases). Trimming stripped 6 bases from V and 2 bases from J, with 16 bases between. The CDR3 is 16 residues long. Germline V gene sequence: CDR1 MNHNS, CDR2 SASEGT. CDR3 in amino acids: CASRRGSFHNTGELFF. The CDR3 nucleotides read TGTGCCAGCAGGCGGGGCAGTTTCCACAACACCGGGGAGCTGTTTTTT.

The J gene is TRBJ2-2, the V gene TRBV27; TRBD2 agrees at 7 bases. Germline CDR1 MNHEY, CDR2 SMNVEV (reference sequence). CDR3 length: 14 amino acids. With 7 bases clipped from V and 7 bases from J, the junction kept 9 bases outside the gene matches. The chain's CDR3 is CASTGGSVGGELFF. CDR3 coding DNA: TGTGCCAGCACGGGCGGGAGCGTGGGCGGGGAGCTGTTTTTT.

This clonotype was picked up many times. The V and J genes are TRBV6-5 and TRBJ2-7; perhaps TRBD1 as D (6 bases). V lost 4 bases and J lost 2, with 12 bases in between. The CDR3 loop spans 14 amino acids. Germline loops: CDR1 MNHEY, CDR2 SVGAGI. The CDR3 nucleotides are TGTGCCAGCAGTTTACGAGACAGGCCCTACGAGCAGTACTTC. Translated, it gives CASSLRDRPYEQYF.

This clonotype was counted at least ten times. This chain uses TRBV5-1 with TRBJ1-1; tentative D call: TRBD1 (5 bases). The CDR3 runs 15 residues. Germline V gene data show CDR1 as SGHRS and CDR2 as YFSETQ. Trimming took off 0 bases at V and 4 bases at J, with 13 bases between the two ends. The CDR3 DNA follows: TGCGCCAGCAGCTTGGCCCCCGGGGGAACCACTGAAGCTTTCTTT. Residues: CASSLAPGGTTEAFF.

This clonotype was detected many times. The chain is built from TRBV3-1 and TRBJ2-5; D unclear. Germline V gene data show CDR1 as LGHDT and CDR2 as YNNKEL (reference sequence). The CDR3 is 15 amino acids. Trimming removed 0 bases from V and 4 bases from J, with 12 bases in between. The CDR3 bases are TGTGCCAGCAGCCAAGATACGAGAGTGGGAGAGACCCAGTACTTC. It is translated as CASSQDTRVGETQYF.

This clonotype was recorded many times. The V gene is TRBV7-9, the J gene TRBJ1-5, with unresolved D. With 5 bases removed from V and 7 bases from J, the gap between germline ends came to 12 bases. Germline assignment: CDR1 SEHNR and CDR2 FQNEAQ (reference sequence). This CDR3 has 13 amino acids. The CDR3, as DNA: TGTGCCAGCAGCGAGTCGGGTGGACAGCCCCAGCATTTT. This encodes CASSESGGQPQHF.

Only a few counts were recorded for this clonotype. The conserved phenylalanine or tryptophan normally closing the CDR3 is absent here, so this likely arose from a read error. The gene calls are TRBV4-1 and TRBJ1-1; no reliable D call. Germline CDR1 MGHRA, CDR2 YSYEKL. The CDR3 runs 14 residues. V was pared by 1 base and J by 5 bases, with 11 bases between. The CDR3 reads CASSQVGRETEAFL. DNA of the CDR3: TGCGCCAGCAGCCAAGTCGGAAGGGAAACTGAAGCTTTCCTT.

This rearrangement joins TRBV29-1 to TRBJ2-1; TRBD2 aligns across 9 bases. The CDR3 spans 16 residues. Trimming removed 5 bases from V and 3 bases from J; junction bases left unmatched: 11. Germline CDR1 is SQVTM and CDR2 is ANQGSEA. The chain's CDR3 is CSVRKPPSGDYNEQFF. Written as DNA, the CDR3 is TGCAGCGTTCGAAAGCCCCCTAGCGGGGACTACAATGAGCAGTTCTTC.

This chain links TRBV12-3 or TRBV12-4 with TRBJ2-1; 8 nucleotides align to TRBD1. J was trimmed by 9 bases and V by 1 base; bases with no gene match: 17. The CDR3 totals 18 residues. CDR3 region: CASSLVGWAGQVNGEQFF. Written as DNA, the CDR3 is TGTGCCAGCAGTTTAGTAGGTTGGGCGGGACAGGTCAATGGTGAGCAGTTCTTC.

This chain connects TRBV10-2 to TRBJ2-2; D gene ambiguous. Germline V gene lookup returns CDR1 WSHSY and CDR2 SAAADI. The CDR3 loop spans 12 amino acids. V was shortened by 7 bases and J by 5 bases, with 8 bases between the two germline ends. The CDR3 nucleotides are TGCGCCAGCACCAAATTAACCGGGGAGCTGTTTTTT. This codes for CASTKLTGELFF.

There are many counts of this clonotype. The V gene is TRBV20-1, the J gene TRBJ1-2, with 9 bases identical to TRBD1. The V gene's germline CDR1 is DFQATT and CDR2 SNEGSKA (reference sequence). The CDR3 has 13 residues. V lost 5 bases and J lost 8; bases outside the gene matches: 9. CDR3 DNA: TGCAGTGCTGGAGGACAGGGGAAGGGAGGCTACACCTTC. Translated: CSAGGQGKGGYTF.

This clonotype has a count of ten or more. The V and J genes are TRBV12-3 or TRBV12-4 and TRBJ1-4, with no clear D. The CDR3 is made up of 13 amino acids. Between the trimmed V and J ends, which lost 8 bases and 0 bases, there was a span of 7 bases. CDR3 nucleotides: TGTGCCAGCCACGGGTCAACTAATGAAAAACTGTTTTTT. It encodes CASHGSTNEKLFF.

This clonotype was observed at least ten times. The V and J genes are TRBV7-8 and TRBJ2-1; a possible D gene is TRBD2 (5 bases). V shed 5 bases and J shed 2 bases, with 19 bases lying between them. The CDR3 sequence is 17 residues long. Germline lookup yields CDR1 SGHVS and CDR2 FQNEAQ. The CDR3 spells CASSPQAERLAYNEQFF. In DNA form, the CDR3 reads TGTGCCAGCAGCCCCCAGGCGGAGCGGTTGGCCTACAATGAGCAGTTCTTC.

This clonotype was seen at least ten times. J is TRBJ2-1 and V is TRBV12-3 or TRBV12-4; 11 bases line up with TRBD2. Unmatched junction bases numbered 9, after V lost 2 bases and J lost 6 bases. The CDR3 length is 17 residues. CDR3 sequence (DNA): TGTGCCAGCAGTTTAAGTTTAGGACTAGCGGGTTTCAATGAGCAGTTCTTC. Translated, it gives CASSLSLGLAGFNEQFF.

V usage is TRBV19 and J usage is TRBJ2-1, with 8 positions matching TRBD2. Germline values: CDR1 LNHDA, CDR2 SQIVND (reference sequence). Unmatched junction bases numbered 2, after V lost 5 bases and J lost 2 bases. The CDR3 is made up of 14 amino acids. CDR3 in amino acids: CASSGGLAYNEQFF. The CDR3 DNA sequence: TGTGCCAGTAGTGGGGGACTAGCCTACAATGAGCAGTTCTTC.

A remark on this clonotype: A read error is possible here, since a much larger clone lies one base away. This chain joins TRBV5-1 and TRBJ2-3; no definite D call. The CDR3 contains 13 residues. Germline lookup yields CDR1 SGHRS and CDR2 YFSETQ. DNA of the CDR3: TGCGCCAGCAGGCCCAGGCCCACAGATACGCGGTATTTT. It is translated as CASRPRPTDTRYF.

This clonotype has a handful of counts. The chain has TRBV5-6 and TRBJ2-6; D unclear. The length of the CDR3 is 16 residues. Germline CDR1 and CDR2: SGHDT and YYEEEE. V was cut by 2 bases and J by 0 bases, with 9 bases left in between. CDR3 sequence reads: CASSFGSASGANVLTF. In DNA, the CDR3 is TGTGCCAGCAGCTTCGGATCTGCCTCTGGGGCCAACGTCCTGACTTTC.

This clonotype was observed at least ten times. This rearrangement joins TRBV12-3 or TRBV12-4 to TRBJ1-3, with D possibly matching TRBD1 (5 bases). Trimming took 5 bases from V and 1 from J, leaving 15 bases between them. The CDR3 covers 16 residues. This CDR3 reads CASSPWDAMSGNTIYF. The CDR3 DNA is TGTGCCAGCAGTCCATGGGACGCCATGTCTGGAAACACCATATATTTT.

V gene TRBV27 combines with J gene TRBJ2-1; either TRBD1 or TRBD2 may fit D (6 bases each). The CDR3 is 14 residues long. Looked up from germline, CDR1 is MNHEY and CDR2 is SMNVEV (reference sequence). CDR3 sequence (DNA): TGTGCGACTAGGGGGGCCGGCTGGTACAATGAGCAGTTCTTC. Its protein product is CATRGAGWYNEQFF.

The chain employs TRBV12-3 or TRBV12-4 and TRBJ2-7; D might be TRBD2 (6 bases). Trimming stripped 4 bases from V and 7 bases from J, with 14 bases between. The CDR3 consists of 13 residues. The DNA for the CDR3 is TGTGCCAGCAGTTCCGACCGGGGGTGGGAGCAGTACGTC. Encoded protein: CASSSDRGWEQYV.

V usage is TRBV7-2 and J usage is TRBJ2-5; D is possibly TRBD1 (5 bases). V shed 1 base and J shed 9 bases, with 18 bases lying between them. The CDR3 totals 15 residues. Germline V lookup: CDR1 SGHTA, CDR2 FQGNSA. The CDR3 nucleotides read TGTGCCAGCAGCTTAGGGCCAGGGCCCCTTTTTGCCCAGTACTTC. Translating it yields CASSLGPGPLFAQYF.

This clonotype was counted a few times. The V call is TRBV10-2, the J call TRBJ2-5; tentatively, D is TRBD1 (6 bases). Trimming took 10 bases from V and 7 from J, leaving 19 bases between them. The CDR3 sequence is 13 residues long. The germline CDR1 and CDR2 sequences are WSHSY and SAAADI. For the CDR3, the DNA is TGCGCCACCCTTCCTGGGGGCCCCGGGACCCAGTACTTC. This sequence encodes CATLPGGPGTQYF.

This clonotype has ten or more counts. The rearrangement uses TRBV5-1 and TRBJ2-1; 10 bases match TRBD2. In germline, CDR1 is SGHRS, CDR2 YFSETQ. Trimming removed 6 bases from V and 0 bases from J; junction bases left unmatched: 9. The CDR3 loop spans 17 amino acids. CDR3 sequence reads: CASKSLAGQSSYNEQFF. In nucleotides, the CDR3 is TGCGCCAGCAAGTCACTAGCGGGGCAGAGCTCCTACAATGAGCAGTTCTTC.